This note documents a single T cell receptor (beta chain) sequence. This clonotype has ten or more counts. Its antigen is unknown. Per-base quality was not reported, and no clone a single base away is much larger than it. The germline V end is reduced by 1 base and the J end by 4 bases; junction bases left unmatched: 10. CDR1 SGHRS and CDR2 YFSETQ were looked up in the germline V gene. The CDR3 measures 16 amino acids from cysteine to phenylalanine. The sequence is cut down to CDR3 DNA, 48 bases in frame from base 1. These data belong to a study of CD8 T cells in ankylosing spondylitis (dated by TCRdb to about 2017). General notes on the study: The study profiled T cell receptor beta repertoires in healthy donors and ankylosing spondylitis patients to find disease-linked TCR variants. Peripheral blood was sampled, and synovial fluid was additionally collected from ankylosing spondylitis patients. The full study cohort comprised 25 ankylosing spondylitis patients and 110 or so healthy donors.

The listed sequencing device is Illumina HiSeq 2500. Quantitative 5'-RACE with molecular barcodes was used to prepare TCR beta libraries. From the authors' description of their analysis: To identify disease-linked TCR variants, a new computational method was used, one built on a probabilistic model of VDJ rearrangement. TCRdb cleaned the public reads at Q25 with fastp, built clones with MiXCR and kept in-frame beta chains. Entries are consolidated by CDR3 protein sequence, retaining the most common genes and DNA. These V and J calls are TCRdb output, not the study's own analysis. Here the sample has roughly 230,000 distinct CDR3 sequences; approximately 10% occur a single time. Approximately 2.5% of the sample is held by the ten biggest clonotypes. The paper's findings and limits, for the study overall: In peripheral blood, the disease-linked clones were found at relatively low frequencies and had a CD8+ phenotype. Some of the motif variants had been reported before in the synovial fluid and blood of reactive arthritis patients, a finding that suggests common disease-initiation mechanisms. A TCR beta motif made up of roughly eight highly homologous amino acid variants appeared to be characteristic of blood from ankylosing spondylitis patients. The disease-linked clones were reported to be significantly enriched in matched synovial fluid samples from ankylosing spondylitis patients.

The specimen was blood, either unsorted or a sorted T cell fraction (not recorded which). Rearrangement joined TRBV5-1 to TRBJ2-7; TRBD2 matches 8 bases in the middle. This receptor was identified in a male donor with ankylosing spondylitis or in good health (not recorded which). The DNA reads as follows: TGCGCCAGCAGCTTGTCGGAGGCGGGGGGCGGGTACGAGCAGTACTTC. It translates to CASSLSEAGGGYEQYF.